A single count supports the clone carrying this TCR beta chain. This sample was taken from a study of cytomegalovirus exposure and HLA in healthy donors. V lost 0 bases to trimming and J lost 2 bases, with 11 bases between them. CDR1 SGDLS and CDR2 YYNGEE come from the germline V gene. The CDR3 is 15 amino acids. The study ran its PCR with 60 Vbeta and 13 Jbeta primers. The method was immunoSEQ multiplex PCR; TCRdb's version includes in-frame clones alone and lacks a portion of them. The repertoire includes 120,000 or so clones, 75% to 90% of them detected once, and 2.5% to 3% sits in the top ten. The receptor was derived from a man between 25 and 39 years old in good health and CMV-seronegative. The rearrangement uses TRBV9 and TRBJ1-2; D call uncertain. What was sequenced was PBMCs. The CDR3 loop is CASSVGWQSNYGYTF. The DNA for the CDR3 is TGTGCCAGCAGCGTAGGCTGGCAATCCAACTATGGCTACACCTTC.